Listed below are T cell receptor beta chains from one sample, sequenced in a study of beta chain features in type 1 diabetes. Assay used: immunoSEQ multiplex PCR; TCRdb lists only in-frame clones, some missing. The sample carries more than 300,000 clones, 8% recorded once. Sequenced sample: central memory CD4+ T cells from blood. These receptors all come from a young woman in good health. Both conserved end residues are part of each CDR3. D genes are given only for firm matches. A row's size may be missing; if present it is once, few, many or a size class.

V,size,D,length,J,CDR3,DNA
TRBV28,many,TRBD2,14,TRBJ2-1,CASSPGTRSDEQFF,TGTGCCAGCAGTCCCGGGACTAGGAGCGATGAGCAGTTCTTC
TRBV5-1,many,TRBD2,16,TRBJ2-3,CASSFQLAGAADTQYF,TGCGCCAGCAGCTTTCAACTAGCGGGAGCCGCAGATACGCAGTATTTT
TRBV15,-,-,14,TRBJ2-1,CATSKGGSGMEQFF,TGTGCCACCAGCAAGGGGGGTAGCGGCATGGAGCAGTTCTTC
TRBV7-2,few,TRBD2,17,TRBJ2-1,CASSLSRLAGERNEQFF,TGTGCCAGCAGCTTATCTCGGCTAGCGGGAGAGAGAAATGAGCAGTTCTTC
TRBV14,many,-,17,TRBJ2-1,CASSQDRAGQSYNEQFF,TGTGCCAGCAGCCAAGATAGGGCGGGACAATCCTACAATGAGCAGTTCTTC
TRBV5-4,-,-,13,TRBJ2-7,CASSLAHGASQYF,TGTGCCAGCAGCTTGGCCCACGGCGCTAGTCAGTACTTC
TRBV27,few,-,13,TRBJ2-1,CASSFIQATEQFF,TGTGCCAGCAGTTTCATCCAGGCGACTGAGCAGTTCTTC
TRBV5-1,few,-,15,TRBJ2-6,CASSLNDPRANVLTF,TGCGCCAGCAGTCTGAATGACCCTAGGGCCAACGTCCTGACTTTC
TRBV10-3,-,-,14,TRBJ2-7,CAIRADLSSYEQYF,TGTGCCATCAGGGCGGACTTAAGCTCCTACGAGCAGTACTTC
TRBV4-2,few,-,15,TRBJ2-3,CASSQESLSTDTQYF,TGTGCCAGCAGCCAAGAGTCGTTGAGCACAGATACGCAGTATTTT
TRBV28,-,-,15,TRBJ1-1,CASRSGGTLGTEAFF,TGTGCCAGCAGGTCGGGGGGCACCCTCGGCACTGAAGCTTTCTTT
TRBV5-1,-,TRBD2,16,TRBJ2-5,CASSLGLAGPQETQYF,TGCGCCAGCAGCTTAGGACTAGCGGGGCCTCAAGAGACCCAGTACTTC
TRBV2,-,TRBD1,16,TRBJ1-2,CASSEGQGSVGYGYTF,TGTGCCAGCAGTGAAGGACAGGGGTCGGTAGGGTATGGCTACACCTTC
TRBV5-6,few,-,16,TRBJ2-6,CASSPRGGYGANVLTF,TGTGCCAGCAGCCCCCGCGGCGGGTATGGGGCCAACGTCCTGACTTTC